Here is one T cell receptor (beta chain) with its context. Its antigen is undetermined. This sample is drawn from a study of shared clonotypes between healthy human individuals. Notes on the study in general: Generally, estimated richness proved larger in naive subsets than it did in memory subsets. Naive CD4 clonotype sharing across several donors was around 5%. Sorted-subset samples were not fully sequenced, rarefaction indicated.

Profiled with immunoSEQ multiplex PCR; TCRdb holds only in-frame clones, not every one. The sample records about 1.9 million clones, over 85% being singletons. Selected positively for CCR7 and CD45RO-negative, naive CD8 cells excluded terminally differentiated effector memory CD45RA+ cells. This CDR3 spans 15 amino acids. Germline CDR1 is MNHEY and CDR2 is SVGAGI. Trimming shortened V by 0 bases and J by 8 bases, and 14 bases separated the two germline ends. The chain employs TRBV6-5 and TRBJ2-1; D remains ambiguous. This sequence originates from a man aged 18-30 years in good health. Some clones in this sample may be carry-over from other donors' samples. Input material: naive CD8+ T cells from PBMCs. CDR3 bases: TGTGCCAGCAGTTACTCCCCCGCATTACGGGATGAGCAGTTCTTC. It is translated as CASSYSPALRDEQFF.